Sequencing of this TCR beta chain was carried out in a study of cytomegalovirus exposure and HLA in healthy donors. As for the study in general: There were approximately 81 million unique TCRs (from HLA-typed donors) in an early data release. Study-wide results and limits: Apparent HLA restriction characterized most CMV-associated TCR beta chains in a later analysis. For most TCR beta V segments, an earlier analysis put the productive rate at about 87% or about 30% of the time.

It was with 60 Vbeta and 13 Jbeta primers that the PCR ran. Profiled with immunoSEQ multiplex PCR; TCRdb holds only in-frame clones, not every one. The sample consists of about 140,000 clones, 76% of them appearing once. After removal of 3 bases from V and 4 bases from J, the junction contained 14 bases not matched to a gene. Germline loops: CDR1 ENHRY, CDR2 SYGVKD. The CDR3 length is 17 residues. With regard to this clone: Antigen unknown.

The clonotype originates from a woman aged 40 to 50 in good health and CMV-seronegative. The chain is built from TRBV10-3 and TRBJ1-2; 7 bases agree with TRBD1. The sequenced sample consisted of PBMCs. The CDR3 is CAISDPTLRGLFYGYTF. The CDR3 DNA reads TGTGCCATCAGTGACCCTACCCTGAGGGGGCTTTTCTATGGCTACACCTTC.